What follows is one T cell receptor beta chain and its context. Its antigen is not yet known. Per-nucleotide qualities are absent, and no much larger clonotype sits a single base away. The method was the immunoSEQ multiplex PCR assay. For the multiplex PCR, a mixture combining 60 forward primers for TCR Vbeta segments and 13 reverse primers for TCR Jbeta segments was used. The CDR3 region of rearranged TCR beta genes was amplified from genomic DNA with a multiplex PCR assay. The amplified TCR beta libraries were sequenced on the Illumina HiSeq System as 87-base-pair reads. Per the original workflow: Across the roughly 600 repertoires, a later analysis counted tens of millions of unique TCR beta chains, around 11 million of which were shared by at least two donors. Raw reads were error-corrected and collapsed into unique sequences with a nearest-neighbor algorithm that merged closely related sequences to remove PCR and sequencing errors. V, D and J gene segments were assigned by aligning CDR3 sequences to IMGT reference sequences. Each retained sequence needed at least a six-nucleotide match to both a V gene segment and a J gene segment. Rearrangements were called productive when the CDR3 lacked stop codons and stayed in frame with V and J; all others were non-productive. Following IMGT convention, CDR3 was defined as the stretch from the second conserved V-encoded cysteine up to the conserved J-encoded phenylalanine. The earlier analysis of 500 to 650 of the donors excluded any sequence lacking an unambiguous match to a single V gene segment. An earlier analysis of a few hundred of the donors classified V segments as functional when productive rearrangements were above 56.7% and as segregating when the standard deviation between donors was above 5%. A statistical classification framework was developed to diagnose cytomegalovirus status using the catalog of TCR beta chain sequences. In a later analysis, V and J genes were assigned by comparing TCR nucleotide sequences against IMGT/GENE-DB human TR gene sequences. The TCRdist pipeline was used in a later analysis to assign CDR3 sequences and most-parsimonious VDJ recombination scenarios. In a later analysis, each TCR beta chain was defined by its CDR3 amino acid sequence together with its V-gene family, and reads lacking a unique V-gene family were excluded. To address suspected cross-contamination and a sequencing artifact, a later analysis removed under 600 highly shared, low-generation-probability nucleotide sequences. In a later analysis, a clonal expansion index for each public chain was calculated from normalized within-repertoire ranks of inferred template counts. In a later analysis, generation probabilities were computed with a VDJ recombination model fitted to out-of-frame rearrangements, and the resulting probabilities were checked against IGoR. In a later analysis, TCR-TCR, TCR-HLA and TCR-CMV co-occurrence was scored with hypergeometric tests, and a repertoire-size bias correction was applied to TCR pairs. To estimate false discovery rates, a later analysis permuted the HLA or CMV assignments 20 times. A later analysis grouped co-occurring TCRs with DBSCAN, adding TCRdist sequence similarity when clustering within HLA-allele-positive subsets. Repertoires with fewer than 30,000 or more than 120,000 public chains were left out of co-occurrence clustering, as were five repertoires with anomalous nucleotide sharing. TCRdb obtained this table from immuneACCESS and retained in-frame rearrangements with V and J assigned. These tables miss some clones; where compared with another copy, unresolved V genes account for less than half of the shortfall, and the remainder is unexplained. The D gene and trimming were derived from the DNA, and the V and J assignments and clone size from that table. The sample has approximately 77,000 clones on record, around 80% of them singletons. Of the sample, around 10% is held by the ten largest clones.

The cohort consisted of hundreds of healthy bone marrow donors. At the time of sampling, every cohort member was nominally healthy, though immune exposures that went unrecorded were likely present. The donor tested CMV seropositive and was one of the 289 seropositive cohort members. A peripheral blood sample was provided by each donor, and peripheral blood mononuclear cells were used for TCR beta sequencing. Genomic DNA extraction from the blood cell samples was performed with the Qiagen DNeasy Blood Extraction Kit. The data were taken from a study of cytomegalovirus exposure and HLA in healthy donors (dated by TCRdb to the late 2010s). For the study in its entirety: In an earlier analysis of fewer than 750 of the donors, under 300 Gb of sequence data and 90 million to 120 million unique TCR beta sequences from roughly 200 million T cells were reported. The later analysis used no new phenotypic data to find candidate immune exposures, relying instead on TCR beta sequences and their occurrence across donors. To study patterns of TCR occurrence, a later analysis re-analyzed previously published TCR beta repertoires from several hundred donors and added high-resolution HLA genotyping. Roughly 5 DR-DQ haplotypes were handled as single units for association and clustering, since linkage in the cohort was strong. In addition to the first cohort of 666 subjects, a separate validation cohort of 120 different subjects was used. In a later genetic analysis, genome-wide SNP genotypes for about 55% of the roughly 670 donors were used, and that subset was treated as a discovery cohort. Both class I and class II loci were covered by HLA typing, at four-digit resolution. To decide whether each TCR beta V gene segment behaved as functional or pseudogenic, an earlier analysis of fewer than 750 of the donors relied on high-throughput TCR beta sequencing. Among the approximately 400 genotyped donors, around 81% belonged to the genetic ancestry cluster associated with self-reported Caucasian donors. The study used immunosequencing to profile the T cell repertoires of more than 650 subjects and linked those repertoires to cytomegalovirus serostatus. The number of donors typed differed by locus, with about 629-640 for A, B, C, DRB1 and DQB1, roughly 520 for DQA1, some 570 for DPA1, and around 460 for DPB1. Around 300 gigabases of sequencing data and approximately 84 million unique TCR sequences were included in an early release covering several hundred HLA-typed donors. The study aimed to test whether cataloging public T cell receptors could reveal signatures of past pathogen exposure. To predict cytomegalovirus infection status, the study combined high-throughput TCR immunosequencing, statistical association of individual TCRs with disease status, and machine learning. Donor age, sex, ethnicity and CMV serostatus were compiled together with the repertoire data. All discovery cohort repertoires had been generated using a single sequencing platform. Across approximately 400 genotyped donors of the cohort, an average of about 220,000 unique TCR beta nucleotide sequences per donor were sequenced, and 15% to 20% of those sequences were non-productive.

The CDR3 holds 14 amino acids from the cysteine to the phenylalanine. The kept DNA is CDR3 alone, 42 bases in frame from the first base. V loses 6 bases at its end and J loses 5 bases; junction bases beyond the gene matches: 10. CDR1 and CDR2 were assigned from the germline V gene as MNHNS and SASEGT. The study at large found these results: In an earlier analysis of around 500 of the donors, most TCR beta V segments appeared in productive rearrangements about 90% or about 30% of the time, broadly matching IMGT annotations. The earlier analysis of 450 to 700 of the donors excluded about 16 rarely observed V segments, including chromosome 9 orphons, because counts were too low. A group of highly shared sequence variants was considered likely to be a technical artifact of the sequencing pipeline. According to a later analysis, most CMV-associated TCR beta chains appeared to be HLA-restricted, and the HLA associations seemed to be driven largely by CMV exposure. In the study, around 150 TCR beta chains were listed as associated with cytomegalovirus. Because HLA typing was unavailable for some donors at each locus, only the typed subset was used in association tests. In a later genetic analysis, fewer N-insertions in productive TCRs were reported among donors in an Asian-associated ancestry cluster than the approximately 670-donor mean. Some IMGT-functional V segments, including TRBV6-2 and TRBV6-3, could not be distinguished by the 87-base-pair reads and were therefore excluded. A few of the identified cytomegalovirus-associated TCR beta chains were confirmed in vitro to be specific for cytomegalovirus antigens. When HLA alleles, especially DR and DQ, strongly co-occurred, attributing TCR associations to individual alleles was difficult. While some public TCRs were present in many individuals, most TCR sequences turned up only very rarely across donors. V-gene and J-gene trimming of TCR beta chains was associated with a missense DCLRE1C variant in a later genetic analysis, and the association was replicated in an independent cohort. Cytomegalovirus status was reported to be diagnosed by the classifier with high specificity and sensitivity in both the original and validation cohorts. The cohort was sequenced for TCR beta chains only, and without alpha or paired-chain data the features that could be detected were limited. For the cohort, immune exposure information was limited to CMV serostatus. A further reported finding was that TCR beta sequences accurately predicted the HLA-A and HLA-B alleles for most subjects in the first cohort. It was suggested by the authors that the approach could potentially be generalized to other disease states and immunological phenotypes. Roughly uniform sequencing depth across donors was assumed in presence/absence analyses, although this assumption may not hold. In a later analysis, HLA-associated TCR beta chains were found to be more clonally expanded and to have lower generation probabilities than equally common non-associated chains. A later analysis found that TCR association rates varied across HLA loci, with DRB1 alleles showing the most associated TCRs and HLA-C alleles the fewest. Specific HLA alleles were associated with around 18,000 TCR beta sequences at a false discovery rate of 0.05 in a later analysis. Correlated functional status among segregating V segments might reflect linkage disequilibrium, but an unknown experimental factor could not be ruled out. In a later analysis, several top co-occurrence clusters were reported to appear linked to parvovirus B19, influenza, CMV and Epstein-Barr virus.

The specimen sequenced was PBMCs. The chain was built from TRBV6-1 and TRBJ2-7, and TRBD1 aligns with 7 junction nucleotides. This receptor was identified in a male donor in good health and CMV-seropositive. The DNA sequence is TGTGCCAGCAGGAACCGGGACAGTCTCAACGAGCAGTACTTC. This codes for CASRNRDSLNEQYF.